The 19 T cell receptor beta chains presented below share a single source sample, sequenced in a study of blood T cell repertoires in COVID-19. Measured with immunoSEQ multiplex PCR; TCRdb has only the in-frame clones, and not every one. The data hold over 200,000 clones, with roughly 84% observed a single time. The specimen sequenced was peripheral blood. The receptors stem from an elderly woman with active or convalescent COVID-19.

This chain joins TRBV19 and TRBJ1-4; the match to TRBD1 covers 9 bases. V shed 3 bases and J 4 bases; nucleotides not matched to a gene: 21. Germline CDR1 LNHDA, CDR2 SQIVND (reference sequence). The CDR3 is 21 residues long. The CDR3 spells CASSIDLNRIRRTGVNEKLFF. The CDR3 DNA is TGTGCCAGTAGTATCGACCTAAATCGTATCCGTAGGACAGGGGTTAATGAAAAACTGTTTTTT.

V usage is TRBV3-1 (or the pseudogene TRBV3-2) and J usage is TRBJ1-5; tentatively, D is TRBD1 (6 bases). Germline V gives CDR1 LGHDT, CDR2 YNNKEL (reference sequence). CDR3 length: 13 amino acids. Trimming stripped 4 bases from V and 5 bases from J, with 9 bases between. CDR3 amino acids: CASSPQGDQPQHF. In DNA, the CDR3 is TGTGCCAGCAGCCCACAGGGTGATCAGCCCCAGCATTTT.

V usage is TRBV7-2 and J usage is TRBJ2-2; 8 nucleotides agree with TRBD1. Germline V CDR1 and CDR2: SGHTA, FQGNSA. The CDR3 spans 16 residues. The trim removed 5 bases at V and 4 bases at J, leaving 9 bases unmatched. This CDR3 is CASSPYRGVGTGELFF. CDR3 in DNA: TGTGCCAGCAGCCCTTACAGGGGGGTGGGCACCGGGGAGCTGTTTTTT.

This clone was seen once. The chain combines TRBV5-1 with TRBJ2-3; the D gene is possibly TRBD1 (5 bases). The CDR3 extends over 15 amino acids. V lost 1 base, J lost 4 bases, and 13 bases lay in between. CDR1 is SGHRS and CDR2 is YFSETQ in the germline V gene. For the CDR3, the DNA is TGCGCCAGCAGCTTGCAGGGCCCGAGGCCAGATACGCAGTATTTT. Translated, it gives CASSLQGPRPDTQYF. The whole variable domain, remainder taken from reference TRBV5-1 and TRBJ2-3, is KAGVTQTPRYLIKTRGQQVTLSCSPISGHRSVSWYQQTPGQGLQFLFEYFSETQRNKGNFPGRFSGRQFSNSRSEMNVSTLELGDSALYLCASSLQGPRPDTQYFGPGTRLTVL.

The chain combines TRBV4-1 with TRBJ1-4; 9 nucleotides align to TRBD1. CDR1 is MGHRA, CDR2 YSYEKL, per germline. The V gene end was trimmed by 6 bases and the J gene end by 8 bases; junction bases not matched to a gene: 4. This CDR3 spans 13 amino acids. CDR3 DNA sequence: TGCGCCAGCAGGGGACAGGGACTGGAAAAACTGTTTTTT. Protein product: CASRGQGLEKLFF.

This clone has a handful of counts. V and J are TRBV5-1 and TRBJ2-7, with D tentatively TRBD2 (5 bases). Germline V gene lookup returns CDR1 SGHRS and CDR2 YFSETQ. CDR3 length equals 14 residues. V lost 0 bases to trimming and J lost 2 bases, with 9 bases between them. The CDR3, as DNA: TGCGCCAGCAGCTTGGTTCCGACTACCTACGAGCAGTACTTC. This gives the protein CASSLVPTTYEQYF. Full variable domain (outside the CDR3, taken from reference TRBV5-1 and TRBJ2-7): KAGVTQTPRYLIKTRGQQVTLSCSPISGHRSVSWYQQTPGQGLQFLFEYFSETQRNKGNFPGRFSGRQFSNSRSEMNVSTLELGDSALYLCASSLVPTTYEQYFGPGTRLTVT.

The chain recombines TRBV6-2 or TRBV6-3 with TRBJ2-7, with TRBD2 matching 12 bases. From germline, CDR1 is MNHEY and CDR2 SVGEGT. The junction had 8 bases not matched to a gene; V was cut back by 6 bases and J by 5 bases. CDR3 length: 15 amino acids. This CDR3 reads CASSPPSGGAHEQYF. CDR3 DNA sequence: TGTGCCAGCAGCCCCCCTAGCGGGGGGGCCCACGAGCAGTACTTC.

The V call is TRBV12-3 or TRBV12-4, the J call TRBJ1-1, with 8 bases aligning to TRBD1. The CDR3 is made up of 13 amino acids. V shed 1 base, J shed 7 bases, and the junction held 2 bases outside the gene matches. The CDR3 coding sequence is TGTGCCAGCAGTTTAGGACAGGGGTTTGAAGCTTTCTTT. Protein: CASSLGQGFEAFF.

The V and J genes are TRBV12-5 and TRBJ1-5; D unclear. Germline values: CDR1 LGHNT, CDR2 FRNRAP. The CDR3 length is 14 residues. The V and J ends lost 3 bases and 7 bases respectively, with 13 bases between them. In nucleotides, the CDR3 is TGTGCTAGTGGTTTCGGAGGGCCGGGACAGCCCCAGCATTTT. Translating it yields CASGFGGPGQPQHF.

This clone was observed once. The J gene is TRBJ2-1, the V gene TRBV30; D possibly corresponds to TRBD2 (5 bases). With 0 bases removed from V and 8 bases from J, the gap between germline ends came to 14 bases. In germline, CDR1 is GTSNPN, CDR2 SVGIG (reference sequence). CDR3 size: 14 residues. The CDR3 DNA reads TGTGCCTGGAGTGTGGGTGGGAGCGTGTATGAGCAGTTCTTC. This codes for CAWSVGGSVYEQFF.

This clone was observed a single time. This sequence joins TRBV24-1 and TRBJ1-5; tentatively, D is TRBD1 (6 bases). V lost 9 bases and J lost 3, with 11 bases in between. This CDR3 comprises 13 residues. In germline, CDR1 is KGHDR, CDR2 SFDVKD. The CDR3 DNA is TGTGCCACCCAGGACAGTCTCAATCAGCCCCAGCATTTT. This encodes CATQDSLNQPQHF.

V and J are TRBV7-8 and TRBJ1-5, with D possibly being TRBD1 (5 bases). The V gene's germline CDR1 is SGHVS and CDR2 FQNEAQ. V was cut by 1 base and J by 4 bases, with 14 bases left in between. The CDR3 covers 16 residues. The CDR3 DNA is TGTGCCAGCAGCTTAGTGACGGGGGGACGAAATCAGCCCCAGCATTTT. The encoded protein is CASSLVTGGRNQPQHF.

V and J are TRBV9 and TRBJ1-2; D call uncertain. V lost 3 bases and J 0 bases, leaving 15 bases between the germline ends. CDR3 size: 16 residues. The germline V gene has CDR1 SGDLS and CDR2 YYNGEE. The CDR3: CASSAQPTQANYGYTF. The CDR3 DNA reads as TGTGCCAGCAGCGCCCAACCTACTCAAGCTAACTATGGCTACACCTTC.

This chain uses TRBV6-6 with TRBJ1-1, with 7 nucleotides matching TRBD1. This CDR3 is 15 amino acids long. V gave up 4 bases and J gave up 3 bases; unmatched junction bases: 8. Germline V gene lookup returns CDR1 MNHNY and CDR2 SVGAGI (reference sequence). CDR3 sequence reads: CASSSLGGLDTEAFF. The CDR3 bases are TGTGCCAGCAGTTCCTTAGGGGGCCTAGACACTGAAGCTTTCTTT.

Only one count was recorded for this clone. This chain links TRBV27 with TRBJ2-1; D perhaps matches TRBD1 (6 bases). With 0 bases removed from V and 3 bases from J, the gap between germline ends came to 9 bases. The CDR3 runs 15 residues. CDR1 is MNHEY and CDR2 is SMNVEV in the germline V gene (reference sequence). CDR3 nucleotide sequence: TGTGCCAGCAGTTTATCGTCGGGACACTACAATGAGCAGTTCTTC. The encoded protein is CASSLSSGHYNEQFF.

The chain uses TRBV3-1 (or the pseudogene TRBV3-2) and TRBJ2-1; 10 nucleotides agree with TRBD2. This CDR3 spans 17 amino acids. The germline V gene encodes CDR1 LGHDT and CDR2 YNNKEL (reference sequence). Unmatched junction bases numbered 9, after V lost 4 bases and J lost 3 bases. The CDR3, as DNA: TGTGCCAGCAGCCGAATTGAAGCGGGAGGGCTCTACAATGAGCAGTTCTTC. Its translation: CASSRIEAGGLYNEQFF.

V and J are TRBV28 and TRBJ1-3; D is unresolved. The germline V gene encodes CDR1 MDHEN and CDR2 SYDVKM. Deletions cut 7 bases from V and 0 bases from J, with 10 bases between. The CDR3 contains 14 residues. CDR3 sequence reads: CASKNAGSGNTIYF. Written as DNA, the CDR3 is TGTGCCAGCAAAAACGCGGGCTCTGGAAACACCATATATTTT.

The chain combines TRBV7-2 with TRBJ1-1; D call uncertain. V lost 1 base and J 0 bases, leaving 15 bases between the germline ends. This CDR3 contains 17 residues. Germline CDR1 and CDR2: SGHTA and FQGNSA. CDR3 sequence reads: CASSLGGPRGMNTEAFF. The CDR3 nucleotides read TGTGCCAGCAGCTTAGGAGGTCCCCGGGGAATGAACACTGAAGCTTTCTTT.

In nucleotides, the CDR3 is TGTGCCAGTAGTCCGTGGACTCTCTCCTACGAGCAGTACTTC. This translates into CASSPWTLSYEQYF. The gene calls are TRBV19 and TRBJ2-7, with D possibly being TRBD2 (5 bases). CDR1 is LNHDA and CDR2 is SQIVND in the germline V gene (reference sequence). The CDR3 spans 14 residues. Trimming removed 5 bases from V and 0 bases from J, with 11 bases in between.